The 10 T cell receptor beta chains listed next were all sequenced from one sample in a study of blood T cell repertoires in COVID-19. The data were produced by immunoSEQ multiplex PCR, yet TCRdb's version contains in-frame clones alone and is incomplete. The sample has around 77,000 clones; roughly nine tenths are singletons. Sequenced sample: peripheral blood. These receptors were obtained from a woman older than 75 with active or convalescent COVID-19.

CDR3 nucleotide sequence: TGTGCCAGCAGGCCCGGGACAGGGATAAATGAAAAACTGTTTTTT. Its protein is CASRPGTGINEKLFF. The chain carries TRBV5-8 and TRBJ1-4; 9 bases agree with TRBD1. Trimming took 5 bases from V and 5 from J; bases not matched to a gene: 7. The CDR3 has 15 amino acids. Per germline, CDR1 SGHTS and CDR2 YDEGEE.

This chain connects TRBV6-5 to TRBJ1-6, with TRBD1 identical over 7 bases. Germline loops: CDR1 MNHEY, CDR2 SVGAGI. This CDR3 has 16 residues. V lost 1 base to trimming and J lost 7 bases; unmatched junction nucleotides: 7. For the CDR3, the DNA is TGTGCCAGCAGTTACTTCTCGGGACAGAGAAATTCACCCCTCCACTTT. Its protein is CASSYFSGQRNSPLHF.

The chain employs TRBV5-1 and TRBJ1-1, with TRBD1 identical over 8 bases. In germline, CDR1 is SGHRS, CDR2 YFSETQ. The length of the CDR3 is 13 residues. V was clipped by 5 bases and J by 3 bases; unmatched bases: 3. CDR3 residues: CASRGQGYTEAFF. CDR3 coding DNA: TGCGCCAGCAGAGGACAGGGCTACACTGAAGCTTTCTTT.

This chain joins TRBV15 and TRBJ1-3; 10 nucleotides match TRBD1. There are 16 residues in the CDR3. Germline CDR1 reads LNHNV; CDR2 reads YYDKDF (reference sequence). The V gene end was trimmed by 0 bases and the J gene end by 2 bases; junction bases not matched to a gene: 1. The CDR3 sequence: CATSREGQGTGNTIYF. The CDR3 coding sequence is TGTGCCACCAGCAGAGAGGGACAGGGGACTGGAAACACCATATATTTT.

This chain connects TRBV29-1 to TRBJ1-6; the D gene is possibly TRBD1 (6 bases). The CDR3 loop spans 15 amino acids. V lost 5 bases, J lost 0 bases, and 11 bases lay in between. Germline CDR1 and CDR2: SQVTM and ANQGSEA. The CDR3 spells CSVKLQGSYNSPLHF. CDR3 sequence (DNA): TGCAGCGTTAAATTACAGGGCTCCTATAATTCACCCCTCCACTTT.

CDR3 amino acids: CASSLSGTGVETQYF. CDR3 sequence (DNA): TGTGCCAGCAGTTTAAGCGGGACAGGAGTAGAGACCCAGTACTTC. V and J are TRBV28 and TRBJ2-5; the D gene is possibly TRBD1 (8 bases). Per germline, CDR1 MDHEN and CDR2 SYDVKM. The CDR3 extends over 15 amino acids. The V gene lost 2 bases and the J gene lost 4 bases, with 14 bases spanning the gap.

The chain joins TRBV7-2 to TRBJ1-2; 8 positions match TRBD1. The CDR3 has 15 residues. The J segment lost 1 base and the V segment lost 4 bases, leaving 5 bases of the junction unmatched. Germline CDR1 SGHTA, CDR2 FQGNSA. The CDR3 nucleotides are TGTGCCAGCAGCTCCCCGGACAGGGATAACTATGGCTACACCTTC. Translating gives CASSSPDRDNYGYTF.

The chain links TRBV7-9 to TRBJ1-4; D perhaps matches TRBD1 (5 bases). The CDR3 loop spans 17 amino acids. Trimming took 0 bases from V and 2 from J, leaving 13 bases between them. Germline CDR1 SEHNR, CDR2 FQNEAQ (reference sequence). DNA for the CDR3: TGTGCCAGCAGCTTAGCGATTGGGGGGACGACTAATGAAAAACTGTTTTTT. It codes for CASSLAIGGTTNEKLFF.

The chain uses TRBV5-4 and TRBJ1-3; D gene uncertain. Per germline, CDR1 SGHNT and CDR2 YYREEE (reference sequence). V lost 0 bases and J lost 4, with 14 bases in between. CDR3 length equals 16 residues. The CDR3 is CASSLAGEHVGNTIYF. CDR3 DNA: TGTGCCAGCAGCTTGGCCGGGGAGCATGTAGGAAACACCATATATTTT.

The chain joins TRBV27 to TRBJ2-5; 12 bases align to TRBD2. The trim removed 7 bases at V and 4 bases at J, leaving 7 bases unmatched. There are 15 residues in the CDR3. Looked up from germline, CDR1 is MNHEY and CDR2 is SMNVEV (reference sequence). The CDR3 loop reads CASTASGGAGETQYF. CDR3 nucleotide sequence: TGTGCCAGCACCGCTAGCGGGGGGGCGGGAGAGACCCAGTACTTC.